The rows below give T cell receptor beta chains drawn from one sample of a study of cytomegalovirus exposure and HLA in healthy donors. Profiled with immunoSEQ multiplex PCR; TCRdb holds only in-frame clones, not every one. The table includes more than 110,000 clones, less than 10% detected once. The source material was PBMCs. Receptors were obtained from a man aged 50 or older in good health and CMV-seronegative. Both conserved end residues are part of each CDR3. Size is stated for part of the rows, as once, few or many counts, or as a class when the clone is expanded.

cdr3_aa	v_call	j_call	clone_size
CASSEAVGLAGPNYYEQYF	TRBV6-1	TRBJ2-7	.
CASSEPGGAGEKLFF	TRBV2	TRBJ1-4	.
CASSSGYGYTF	TRBV28	TRBJ1-2	few
CASSDRGVAKNIQYF	TRBV6-1	TRBJ2-4	few
CASSSRLAGGPLPIYEQYF	TRBV5-6	TRBJ2-7	few
CASSPPYRAPLDEQFF	TRBV27	TRBJ2-1	.
CASSFQVVLARTRDTDTQYF	TRBV7-6	TRBJ2-3	.
CASRDLGAGEETQYF	TRBV2	TRBJ2-5	few
CASSQGLAGGYNEQFF	TRBV7-9	TRBJ2-1	.
CASRWQGRNTEAFF	TRBV27	TRBJ1-1	.
CASSTAFSGGQETQYF	TRBV6-6	TRBJ2-5	few
CASGGLAGYEQYF	TRBV2	TRBJ2-7	.
CASSHLNGVSLAKNIQYF	TRBV13	TRBJ2-4	.
CASSRIEGVGSYEQYF	TRBV2	TRBJ2-7	.
CASSVRESSYEQYF	TRBV19	TRBJ2-7	few
CASSEAQTGVTGELFF	TRBV2	TRBJ2-2	few
CAWSVLYEQYF	TRBV30	TRBJ2-7	.
CASRDRGRGNTEAFF	TRBV25-1	TRBJ1-1	few
CASRGQNFNYGYTF	TRBV28	TRBJ1-2	few
CASSLVASGGVDEQYF	TRBV5-1	TRBJ2-7	.
CASSFRTSGSEQYF	TRBV27	TRBJ2-7	few
CASSLVGDSHEQYF	TRBV5-4	TRBJ2-7	.
CASSNGRLAGETQYF	TRBV6-6	TRBJ2-5	few
CASSVVGGSGNTIYF	TRBV9	TRBJ1-3	few
CASNRDYGQETQYF	TRBV7-6	TRBJ2-5	.
CASSLSWSRHNEQFF	TRBV27	TRBJ2-1	few
CASSPPPPVEAFF	TRBV18	TRBJ1-1	.
CASSSVGSYTDTQYF	TRBV28	TRBJ2-3	few
CASSTSYRGETQYF	TRBV28	TRBJ2-5	few
CASSVSSGQETQYF	TRBV7-9	TRBJ2-5	few
CASSLRGRAKDTQYF	TRBV28	TRBJ2-3	few
CASSFSGTSGSQETQYF	TRBV7-7	TRBJ2-5	few
CASRTGISAEAFF	TRBV19	TRBJ1-1	few
CASSQRVNYGYTF	TRBV5-1	TRBJ1-2	few
CASSYQGNTEAFF	TRBV11-2	TRBJ1-1	few
CASSLDRANTEAFF	TRBV6-1	TRBJ1-1	.
CASSLGQPPSGELFF	TRBV5-4	TRBJ2-2	few
CASSSGGGSGANVLTF	TRBV11-3	TRBJ2-6	.
CASSVTGTPRGTGELFF	TRBV9	TRBJ2-2	.
CATSRGGGGSTDTQYF	TRBV15	TRBJ2-3	few
CASSPGQGSYNEQFF	TRBV7-3	TRBJ2-1	.
CASGSRQGVDEQYF	TRBV27	TRBJ2-7	few
CASSISYFGGETQYF	TRBV19	TRBJ2-5	.
CASTPSGAYNEQFF	TRBV19	TRBJ2-1	.
CASSVSIAGRANTEAFF	TRBV9	TRBJ1-1	few
CAISGDRDEQYF	TRBV10-3	TRBJ2-7	.
CASTYPDGRATKTQYF	TRBV7-2	TRBJ2-5	.
CASSPKIDSLYGYTF	TRBV7-8	TRBJ1-2	few
CASRLGTGTYEQYF	TRBV6-5	TRBJ2-7	few
CASSPTGTGGSGELFF	TRBV18	TRBJ2-2	few
CASSLSARNQPQHF	TRBV27	TRBJ1-5	few
CASSELALGRVTEAFF	TRBV2	TRBJ1-1	.
CASSARDRGSYEQFF	TRBV6-6	TRBJ2-1	few